These 26 T cell receptor beta chains came from one sample sequenced in a study of OX40 agonist ivuxolimab in advanced cancers. The method was immunoSEQ multiplex PCR; TCRdb's version includes in-frame clones alone and lacks a portion of them. The sample includes fewer than 35,000 clones, around 90% of them seen just once. The material sequenced was CD4+ or CD8+ T cells sorted from blood, taken in a trial of the OX40 agonist ivuxolimab. These receptors all come from an adult with an advanced solid tumor such as melanoma, head and neck, liver or kidney cancer.

This CDR3 reads CASSPQTVEAFF. For the CDR3, the DNA is TGTGCCAGCTCACCACAGACGGTTGAAGCTTTCTTT. The rearrangement joins TRBV18 to TRBJ1-1; no definite D call. The V end lost 1 base, the J end lost 7 bases, and 7 bases lay between the germline ends. This CDR3 comprises 12 residues. CDR1 is KGHSH, CDR2 LQKENI, per germline. Combining the CDR3 with reference TRBV18 and TRBJ1-1 gives the whole variable domain NAGVMQNPRHLVRRRGQEARLRCSPMKGHSHVYWYRQLPEEGLKFMVYLQKENIIDESGMPKERFSAEFPKEGPSILRIQQVVRGDSAAYFCASSPQTVEAFFGQGTRLTVV.

The rearrangement joins TRBV9 to TRBJ2-7; D may be TRBD1 (6 bases). The CDR3 length is 15 residues. Germline CDR1 SGDLS, CDR2 YYNGEE. The V and J ends lost 0 bases and 5 bases respectively, with 15 bases between them. The CDR3 here is CASSVAGTPIHEQYF. The CDR3 DNA follows: TGTGCCAGCAGCGTAGCCGGGACACCTATCCACGAGCAGTACTTC.

The CDR3 loop reads CASSEGVRSNQPQHF. Written as DNA, the CDR3 is TGTGCCAGCAGTGAAGGGGTAAGGAGCAATCAGCCCCAGCATTTT. The chain couples TRBV6-1 to TRBJ1-5; D not certain. This CDR3 is 15 amino acids long. Germline assignment: CDR1 MNHNS and CDR2 SASEGT. V gave up 1 base and J gave up 1 base, with 8 bases separating them.

The rearrangement links TRBV7-6 to TRBJ1-1, with unresolved D. Germline CDR1 SGHVS, CDR2 FNYEAQ. This CDR3 is 15 amino acids long. With 1 base removed from V and 0 bases from J, the gap between germline ends came to 9 bases. The CDR3 loop reads CASSLVGGLNTEAFF. DNA for the CDR3: TGTGCCAGCAGCTTAGTAGGCGGCCTGAACACTGAAGCTTTCTTT.

This clone has more than one count but fewer than ten. The genes are TRBV5-1 and TRBJ2-7, with TRBD2 matching over 7 bases. The germline V gene has CDR1 SGHRS and CDR2 YFSETQ. The junction had 9 bases not matched to a gene; V was cut back by 4 bases and J by 5 bases. There are 14 residues in the CDR3. CDR3 residues: CASSPGGGTHEQYF. CDR3 bases: TGCGCCAGCAGCCCTGGGGGGGGGACTCACGAGCAGTACTTC.

This clone has only one observation. The rearrangement uses TRBV14 and TRBJ2-1, with a weak D call TRBD2 (5 bases). This CDR3 comprises 15 residues. V was pared by 0 bases and J by 5 bases, with 11 bases between. CDR1 and CDR2 (germline): SGHDN, FVKESK. The CDR3 region has the DNA TGTGCCAGCAGCCAAGAGGTAGCGCCTAACAATGAGCAGTTCTTC. Its translation is CASSQEVAPNNEQFF.

The V gene is TRBV7-3, the J gene TRBJ2-1; 7 bases are a match to TRBD2. V was pared by 3 bases and J by 1 base, with 6 bases of the junction left unmatched. Germline values: CDR1 SGHTA, CDR2 FQGTGA. CDR3 size: 16 residues. CDR3 amino acids: CASSFFAGASYNEQFF. In nucleotides, the CDR3 is TGTGCCAGCAGCTTTTTCGCGGGAGCATCCTACAATGAGCAGTTCTTC.

The genes are TRBV2 and TRBJ2-1; D not certain. From germline, CDR1 is SNHLY and CDR2 FYNNEI. The V and J ends lost 6 bases and 4 bases respectively, with 10 bases between them. The CDR3 has 13 residues. The DNA for the CDR3 is TGTGCCAGCAGGGATCTAACATACAATGAGCAGTTCTTC. Translated, it gives CASRDLTYNEQFF.

The J gene is TRBJ2-3, the V gene TRBV5-3, with 14 positions matching TRBD2. TRBV5-3 is given ORF status, its function remaining uncertain. With V trimmed by 4 bases and J by 4 bases, 5 bases remained unmatched. The CDR3 has 16 amino acids. The CDR3 is CARSPGTSGSPDTQYF. The CDR3 DNA sequence: TGTGCCAGAAGCCCGGGGACTAGCGGGAGTCCAGATACGCAGTATTTT.

The DNA of the CDR3 is TGTGCCAGCAGCTCCTTTGGGGGGGCTTCGCGGAATGAGCAGTTCTTC. Translated, it gives CASSSFGGASRNEQFF. V and J are TRBV7-9 and TRBJ2-1, with a possible D match to TRBD2 (7 bases). Trimming cost V 4 bases and J 7 bases, with 20 bases left between them. Germline V gene sequence: CDR1 SEHNR, CDR2 FQNEAQ (reference sequence). This CDR3 is built from 16 residues.

The rearrangement joins TRBV20-1 to TRBJ2-5; no reliable D call. In germline, CDR1 is DFQATT, CDR2 SNEGSKA (reference sequence). The CDR3 runs to 11 residues. Deletions cut 3 bases from V and 7 bases from J, with 9 bases between. The CDR3 loop is CSASTDTTQYF. The DNA for the CDR3 is TGCAGTGCTAGTACGGATACGACCCAGTACTTC.

The gene calls are TRBV21-1 and TRBJ1-3. TRBV21-1 is tagged as a pseudogene. The CDR3 length is 17 residues. CDR3 nucleotide sequence: TGTGCCAGCAGCGCCTGGACGGAGGCAGTCTCTGGAAACACCATATATTTT. Translated: CASSAWTEAVSGNTIYF.

The CDR3 DNA is TGCGCCAGCAGCTCCCTTAGTCGCCCCGGAGATACGCAGTATTTT. Amino acids: CASSSLSRPGDTQYF. The V gene is TRBV5-1, the J gene TRBJ2-3, with D unclear. Trimming cost V 3 bases and J 5 bases, with 16 bases left between them. The CDR3 is 15 amino acids. The germline CDR1 and CDR2 sequences are SGHRS and YFSETQ.

CDR3 DNA sequence: TGTGCCAGCAGTTTATCTCAGCCCGGGACAGGGCATCAGCCCCAGCATTTT. Its translation: CASSLSQPGTGHQPQHF. The V call is TRBV28, the J call TRBJ1-5, with 9 bases aligning to TRBD1. Germline V gene lookup returns CDR1 MDHEN and CDR2 SYDVKM. This CDR3 has 17 residues. V was pared by 1 base and J by 5 bases, with 9 bases of the junction left unmatched.

The J gene is TRBJ2-7, the V gene TRBV11-2, with TRBD1 matching over 10 bases. This CDR3 region has 15 residues. V lost 3 bases, J lost 2 bases, and 4 bases stayed unmatched. Germline lookup yields CDR1 SGHAT and CDR2 FQNNGV. The CDR3 sequence: CASSFAGTGAYEQYF. CDR3 in DNA: TGTGCCAGCAGCTTCGCCGGGACAGGGGCCTACGAGCAGTACTTC.

This clone occurred a few times. The chain employs TRBV18 and TRBJ1-1, with 7 nucleotides matching TRBD1. Trimming removed 3 bases from V and 1 base from J; junction bases left unmatched: 5. The CDR3 length is 15 residues. Germline loops: CDR1 KGHSH, CDR2 LQKENI. The CDR3: CASSPYRGQNTEAFF. The DNA of the CDR3 is TGTGCCAGCTCACCCTACAGGGGACAGAACACTGAAGCTTTCTTT.

The table lists this clone with a count of one. The CDR3 DNA follows: TGCAGTGCTAGAGTTGAGGTACGTGCTTTCTTT. Protein product: CSARVEVRAFF. This chain uses TRBV20-1 with TRBJ1-1; D gene ambiguous. CDR3 length equals 11 residues. V lost 1 base, J lost 11 bases, and 11 bases lay in between. In germline, CDR1 is DFQATT, CDR2 SNEGSKA (reference sequence).

V is TRBV7-2 and J is TRBJ2-4; TRBD2 is a possible D gene (6 bases). V dropped 0 bases and J dropped 8 bases, with 17 bases sitting between them. This CDR3 is 16 amino acids long. Germline CDR1 is SGHTA and CDR2 is FQGNSA. As DNA, the CDR3 is TGTGCCAGCAGCTTAGCGGGGCACCGGGGCGGGGACATTCAGTACTTC. Translation: CASSLAGHRGGDIQYF. Full variable domain (remainder filled in from reference TRBV7-2 and TRBJ2-4): GAGVSQSPSNKVTEKGKDVELRCDPISGHTALYWYRQSLGQGLEFLIYFQGNSAPDKSGLPSDRFSAERTGGSVSTLTIQRTQQEDSAVYLCASSLAGHRGGDIQYFGAGTRLSVL.

The chain joins TRBV6-5 to TRBJ1-5; D is perhaps TRBD1 (6 bases). CDR3 length: 15 amino acids. Trimming removed 5 bases from V and 1 base from J, with 12 bases in between. The germline gives CDR1 MNHEY, CDR2 SVGAGI. In DNA form, the CDR3 reads TGTGCCAGCAGTGGGTCCGGACAGAGCAATCAGCCCCAGCATTTT. Translating gives CASSGSGQSNQPQHF.

The chain links TRBV10-3 to TRBJ2-5; D is undetermined. In germline, CDR1 is ENHRY, CDR2 SYGVKD. V shed 2 bases and J shed 3 bases, with 13 bases lying between them. CDR3 length: 15 amino acids. The CDR3 coding sequence is TGTGCCATCAGTGAGATAGCCGGCCCCAAAGAGACCCAGTACTTC. Protein sequence: CAISEIAGPKETQYF.

The chain joins TRBV6-5 to TRBJ2-7; 10 positions match TRBD2. V lost 2 bases to trimming and J lost 10 bases; unmatched junction nucleotides: 5. CDR3 size: 13 residues. Germline V lookup: CDR1 MNHEY, CDR2 SVGAGI. The CDR3 is CASSYKTSGYQYF. Written as DNA, the CDR3 is TGTGCCAGCAGTTACAAGACTAGCGGGTATCAGTACTTC.

This sequence joins TRBV9 and TRBJ2-3; no clear D. The CDR3 spans 14 residues. V dropped 4 bases and J dropped 2 bases, with 11 bases sitting between them. The germline V gene has CDR1 SGDLS and CDR2 YYNGEE. CDR3 amino acids: CASSLLGTTDTQYF. As DNA, the CDR3 is TGTGCCAGCAGCCTGCTAGGCACCACAGATACGCAGTATTTT. The full variable domain, completed using reference TRBV9 and TRBJ2-3, is DSGVTQTPKHLITATGQRVTLRCSPRSGDLSVYWYQQSLDQGLQFLIQYYNGEERAKGNILERFSAQQFPDLHSELNLSSLELGDSALYFCASSLLGTTDTQYFGPGTRLTVL.

The V gene is TRBV13, the J gene TRBJ1-5; 7 bases are shared with TRBD1. The V segment lost 3 bases and the J segment 7 bases; nucleotides outside the gene matches: 12. The CDR3 covers 16 residues. The germline V gene has CDR1 PRHDT and CDR2 FYEKMQ (reference sequence). CDR3 nucleotide sequence: TGTGCCAGCAGCTTGACAGGGAGAGGCCAGGAACAGCCCCAGCATTTT. It yields the protein CASSLTGRGQEQPQHF.

V usage is TRBV6-1 and J usage is TRBJ2-2; D is ambiguous. Germline lookup yields CDR1 MNHNS and CDR2 SASEGT. V dropped 6 bases and J dropped 4 bases, with 0 bases sitting between them. The CDR3 totals 10 residues. The DNA for the CDR3 is TGTGCCAGCAGCACCGGGGAGCTGTTTTTT. Its protein product is CASSTGELFF.

The genes are TRBV15 and TRBJ1-2; no firm D call. CDR1 is LNHNV, CDR2 YYDKDF, per germline (reference sequence). V lost 3 bases and J 8 bases, leaving 19 bases between the germline ends. The CDR3 covers 15 residues. The CDR3 DNA is TGTGCCACCAGCAGGGGCGGTGGAGGGATGATAGGCTACACCTTC. The encoded protein is CATSRGGGGMIGYTF. Looking up the rest from reference TRBV15 and TRBJ1-2 gives the full variable domain: DAMVIQNPRYQVTQFGKPVTLSCSQTLNHNVMYWYQQKSSQAPKLLFHYYDKDFNNEADTPDNFQSRRPNTSFCFLDIRSPGLGDTAMYLCATSRGGGGMIGYTFGSGTRLTVV.

This clone came up once. The V call is TRBV5-1, the J call TRBJ2-3; 8 positions match TRBD1. The CDR3 has 14 amino acids. The V gene's germline CDR1 is SGHRS and CDR2 YFSETQ. V gave up 7 bases and J gave up 4 bases; unmatched junction bases: 8. In DNA, the CDR3 is TGCGCCAGCGCGGGGCAGGGGGCAGCAGATACGCAGTATTTT. Residues: CASAGQGAADTQYF.